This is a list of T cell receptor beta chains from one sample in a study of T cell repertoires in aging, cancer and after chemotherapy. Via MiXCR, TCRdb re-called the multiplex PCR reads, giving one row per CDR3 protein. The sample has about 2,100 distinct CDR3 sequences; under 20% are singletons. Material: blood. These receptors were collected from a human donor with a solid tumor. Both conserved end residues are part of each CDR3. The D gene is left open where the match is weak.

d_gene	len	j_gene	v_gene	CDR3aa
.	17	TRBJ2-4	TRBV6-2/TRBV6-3	CASSYGTITDAKNIQYF
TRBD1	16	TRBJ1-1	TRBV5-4	CASSDRDRGRGGEAFF
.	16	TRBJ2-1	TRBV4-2	CASSQDSGGAYNEQFF
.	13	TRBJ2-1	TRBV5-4	CASSLRDTSEQFF
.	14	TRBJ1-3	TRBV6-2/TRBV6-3	CASALGTYGNTIYF
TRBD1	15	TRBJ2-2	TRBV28	CVSSLEAGGTGELFF
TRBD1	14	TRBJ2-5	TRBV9	CASSVVGGRETQYF
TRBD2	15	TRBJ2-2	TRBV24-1	CATSGGGANTGELFF
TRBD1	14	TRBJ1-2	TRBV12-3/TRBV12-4	CASFTGTGNYGYTF
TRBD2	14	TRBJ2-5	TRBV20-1	CSARGTSSQETQYF
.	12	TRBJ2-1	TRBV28	CASRTSAGEQFF
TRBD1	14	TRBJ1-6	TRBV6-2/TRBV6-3	CASAMRDSNSPLHF
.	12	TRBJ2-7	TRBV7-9	CASSHVSYEQYF
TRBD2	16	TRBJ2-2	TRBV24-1	CATSDSLTSGSGELFF
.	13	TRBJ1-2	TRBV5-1	CASSLAGGAGYTF
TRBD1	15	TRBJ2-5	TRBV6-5	CASRIRDRAQETQYF
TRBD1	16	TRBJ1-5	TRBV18	CASSPPDRPSNQPQHF
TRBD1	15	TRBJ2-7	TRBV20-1	CSARDLYRGRDEQYF
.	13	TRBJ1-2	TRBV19	CASSIEASTGYTF
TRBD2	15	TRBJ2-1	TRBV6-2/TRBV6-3	CASSFPSGGSPEQFF
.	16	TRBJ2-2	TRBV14	CASSQTGSPNTGELFF
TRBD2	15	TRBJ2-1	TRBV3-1	CASSQEWGGDNEQFF
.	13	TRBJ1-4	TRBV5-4	CARGDPTNEKLFF
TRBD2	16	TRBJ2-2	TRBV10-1	CASSPGLARDTGELFF
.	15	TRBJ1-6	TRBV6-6	CASSYAGTGNSPLHF
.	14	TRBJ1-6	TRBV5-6	CASSFWQGIDPLHF
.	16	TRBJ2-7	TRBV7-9	CASSLVSARGSYEQYF
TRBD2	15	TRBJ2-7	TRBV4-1	CASSQDDSGGYEQYF
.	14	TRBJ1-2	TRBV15	CATSRDLGTGGYTF
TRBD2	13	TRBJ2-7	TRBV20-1	CSAVPSGPYEQYF
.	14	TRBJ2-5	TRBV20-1	CSARDLHSQETQYF
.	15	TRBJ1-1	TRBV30	CAWSVEEGQNTEAFF
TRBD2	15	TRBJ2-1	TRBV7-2	CASSPRTSAYNEQFF
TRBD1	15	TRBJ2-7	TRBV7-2	CASSLGDRGPYEQYF
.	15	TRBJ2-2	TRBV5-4	CASSFRTFGTGELFF
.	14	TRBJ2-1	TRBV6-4	CASSEQGTYNEQFF
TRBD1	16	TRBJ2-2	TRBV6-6	CASSYTGASNTGELFF
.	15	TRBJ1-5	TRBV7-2	CASSLGGTFNQPQHF
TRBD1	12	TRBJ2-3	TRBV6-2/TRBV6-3	CASRPDRGREYF
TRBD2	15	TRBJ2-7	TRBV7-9	CASSSETSGEVEQYF
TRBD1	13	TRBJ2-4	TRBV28	CASSGGQANIQYF
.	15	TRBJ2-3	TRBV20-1	CSARSLRYESDTQYF
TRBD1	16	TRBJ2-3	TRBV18	CASSPAGQGSADTQYF
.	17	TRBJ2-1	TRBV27	CASSTYPASSSYNEQFF
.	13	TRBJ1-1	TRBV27	CASSFWGNTEAFF